The text below deals with one T cell receptor beta chain. The target of this receptor is not known. The sample comes from a study of cytomegalovirus exposure and HLA in healthy donors (dated 2017 in TCRdb). In the study overall: According to an earlier analysis of a few hundred of the donors, roughly 180 million T cells yielded over 100 million unique TCR beta sequences and more than 250 Gb of sequence data. Every repertoire in the discovery cohort had been generated on one and the same sequencing platform. Donor age, sex, ethnicity and CMV serostatus were compiled alongside the repertoire data. The number of donors typed differed by locus, with roughly 629-640 for A, B, C, DRB1 and DQB1, around 560 for DQA1, nearly 610 for DPA1, and 400 to 490 for DPB1. High-throughput TCR immunosequencing, statistical association of individual TCRs with disease status, and machine learning were combined to predict cytomegalovirus infection status. Genome-wide SNP genotypes for about three fifths of the 666 donors were used in a later genetic analysis, which treated that subset as a discovery cohort. Across approximately 400 genotyped donors of the cohort, an average of about 200,000 unique TCR beta nucleotide sequences per donor were sequenced, and around 20% of those sequences were non-productive. Of the 300 to 450 genotyped donors, over 70% fell in the genetic ancestry cluster associated with self-reported Caucasian donors. Rather than drawing on any new phenotypic data, the later analysis identified candidate immune exposures from TCR beta sequences and the way those sequences occurred across donors. To study patterns of TCR occurrence, a later analysis re-analyzed previously published TCR beta repertoires from hundreds of donors and added high-resolution HLA genotyping. An early release that covered about 640 HLA-typed donors contained around 300 gigabases of sequencing data and about 84 million unique TCR sequences. Using immunosequencing, the study profiled T cell repertoires from fewer than 850 subjects and related those repertoires to cytomegalovirus serostatus. HLA typing included class I and class II loci at four-digit resolution. The study aimed to test whether cataloging public T cell receptors could reveal signatures of past pathogen exposure. Because of strong linkage in the cohort, five DR-DQ haplotypes were treated as single units for association and clustering. An earlier analysis of some 500 of the donors applied high-throughput TCR beta sequencing to assess whether each TCR beta V gene segment acted as functional or pseudogenic. In addition to the first cohort of approximately 650 subjects, a separate validation cohort of 130 or so different subjects was used. What the study reported, not specific to this receptor: Compared with equally common non-associated chains, HLA-associated TCR beta chains in a later analysis were more clonally expanded and had lower generation probabilities. In vitro tests confirmed that three of the cytomegalovirus-associated TCR beta chains recognize cytomegalovirus antigens. Broadly in line with IMGT annotations, most TCR beta V segments showed up in productive rearrangements about 90% or about 30% of the time in an earlier analysis of a few hundred of the donors. The authors suggested that the approach could potentially be generalized to other disease states and immunological phenotypes. V-gene and J-gene trimming of TCR beta chains was associated with a missense DCLRE1C variant in a later genetic analysis, and the association was replicated in an independent cohort. A later genetic analysis reported fewer N-insertions in productive TCRs among donors in an Asian-associated ancestry cluster than the roughly 690-donor mean. Because HLA typing was unavailable for some donors at each locus, only the typed subset was used in association tests. When HLA alleles, especially DR and DQ, strongly co-occurred, attributing TCR associations to individual alleles was difficult. In the study, about 150 TCR beta chains were listed as associated with cytomegalovirus. A further reported finding was that TCR beta sequences accurately predicted the HLA-A and HLA-B alleles for most subjects in the first cohort. Because counts were too low, some 16 rarely observed V segments, including chromosome 9 orphons, were excluded from the earlier analysis of a few hundred of the donors. Most TCR sequences were observed very rarely across donors, whereas some public TCRs were present in many individuals. This cohort had only TCR beta chains sequenced, and the lack of alpha or paired-chain data limited which features could be detected. Linkage disequilibrium might explain the correlated functional status among segregating V segments, but an unknown experimental factor could not be ruled out. A cluster of highly shared sequence variants was judged likely to represent a technical artifact of the sequencing pipeline. Several of the top co-occurrence clusters appeared to be linked to parvovirus B19, influenza, CMV and Epstein-Barr virus, according to a later analysis. The presence/absence analyses assumed that sequencing depth was roughly uniform across donors, and that assumption may not be true. According to a later analysis, most CMV-associated TCR beta chains appeared to be HLA-restricted, and the HLA associations seemed to be driven largely by CMV exposure. In both the original and validation cohorts, the classifier was reported to diagnose cytomegalovirus status with high specificity and sensitivity. In a later analysis, TCR association rates were found to vary across HLA loci, with the most associated TCRs seen for DRB1 alleles and the fewest for HLA-C alleles. Specific HLA alleles were associated with over 15,000 TCR beta sequences at a false discovery rate of 0.05 in a later analysis. CMV serostatus was the only immune exposure information available for the cohort.

The method was the immunoSEQ multiplex PCR assay. For the multiplex PCR, a mixture combining 60 forward primers for TCR Vbeta segments and 13 reverse primers for TCR Jbeta segments was used. The CDR3 region of rearranged TCR beta genes was amplified from genomic DNA with a multiplex PCR assay. The amplified TCR beta libraries were sequenced on the Illumina HiSeq System as 87-base-pair reads. The paper's data handling went like this. A later analysis tallied about 77 million unique TCR beta chains across the 666 repertoires, and approximately 12 million of those chains were shared by two or more donors. Raw reads were error-corrected and collapsed into unique sequences by a nearest-neighbor algorithm in which closely related sequences were merged to remove PCR and sequencing errors. CDR3 sequences were aligned to IMGT reference sequences to assign V, D and J gene segments. For a sequence to be retained, at least a six-nucleotide match to both a V gene segment and a J gene segment was required. A rearrangement counted as productive if the CDR3 had no stop codons and remained in frame with V and J, and every other rearrangement counted as non-productive. CDR3 was defined by IMGT convention, running from the second conserved V-encoded cysteine to the conserved J-encoded phenylalanine. The earlier analysis of around 640 of the donors excluded sequences that lacked an unambiguous match to a single V gene segment. An earlier analysis of a few hundred of the donors classified V segments as functional when productive rearrangements were above 56.7% and as segregating when the standard deviation between donors was above 5%. A statistical classification framework was built for diagnosing cytomegalovirus status from the catalog of TCR beta chain sequences. A later analysis assigned V and J genes by comparing TCR nucleotide sequences with IMGT/GENE-DB human TR gene sequences. The TCRdist pipeline was used in a later analysis to assign CDR3 sequences and most-parsimonious VDJ recombination scenarios. In a later analysis, each TCR beta chain was defined by its CDR3 amino acid sequence together with its V-gene family, and reads without a unique V-gene family were excluded. A later analysis removed 592 highly shared, low-generation-probability nucleotide sequences to deal with suspected cross-contamination and a sequencing artifact. In a later analysis, a clonal expansion index for each public chain was calculated from normalized within-repertoire ranks of inferred template counts. In a later analysis, generation probabilities were computed with a VDJ recombination model fitted to out-of-frame rearrangements, and the resulting probabilities were checked against IGoR. In a later analysis, TCR-TCR, TCR-HLA and TCR-CMV co-occurrence was scored with hypergeometric tests, and a repertoire-size bias correction was applied to TCR pairs. False discovery rates were estimated in a later analysis by permuting HLA or CMV assignments 20 times. In a later analysis, co-occurring TCRs were grouped with DBSCAN, and TCRdist sequence similarity was added when clustering was performed within HLA-allele-positive subsets. Repertoires with fewer than 30,000 or more than 120,000 public chains, plus five repertoires with anomalous nucleotide sharing, were excluded from co-occurrence clustering. Entries here come from immuneACCESS through TCRdb and include only in-frame sequences with V and J called. Some clones fail to appear in such tables; in the studies checked, an unresolved V gene covers under half of the shortfall, and the cause of the remainder is unknown. V and J calls plus clone size are reproduced from that table; the DNA served to infer D and trimming. This sample's table has entries for about 130,000 clones. In total, the top ten clones hold about 2% of the sample.

The cohort was made up of about 670 healthy bone marrow donors. All cohort members were sampled while nominally healthy, although unrecorded immune exposures were likely present. The donor was CMV seronegative and was included in the group of hundreds of seronegative cohort members. Every donor gave a peripheral blood sample, and the peripheral blood mononuclear cells from that sample were used for TCR beta sequencing. The Qiagen DNeasy Blood Extraction Kit was used to extract genomic DNA from the blood cell samples. This receptor was taken from a man in his forties or fifties in good health and CMV-seronegative. Sequenced: PBMCs.

The DNA sequence follows: TGCAGCGCGAGTAGCGGGAGGGAGCAGTTCTTC. The translation is CSASSGREQFF. The rearranged segments are TRBV29-1 and TRBJ2-1, and TRBD2 aligns with 10 junction nucleotides. The CDR3 goes from the cysteine to the phenylalanine over 11 residues. The read is trimmed to its CDR3 DNA, 33 bases read in frame from base 1. Based on the germline V gene, the CDR1 and CDR2 sequences are SQVTM and ANQGSEA. Unmatched junction bases come to 4, with V trimmed by 7 bases and J by 10 bases.